The 28 T cell receptor beta chains in this list originate from one sample, sequenced in a study of T cells after yellow fever vaccination. A single record per CDR3 protein comes from TCRdb applying MiXCR to the 5' RACE reads. The sample lists more than 95,000 distinct CDR3 sequences, nearly 7.5% occurring once. The sample here was CD4+ T cells sorted from PBMCs, taken less than 11 days after the first yellow fever vaccination. These receptors were collected from a young man who received the YFV17D yellow fever vaccine.

This clonotype was observed at least ten times. The chain links TRBV12-3 or TRBV12-4 to TRBJ2-6; TRBD1 might be the D (5 bases). This CDR3 comprises 15 residues. The ends were cut back, 3 bases at V and 2 bases at J, with 8 bases in the middle. The CDR3 DNA sequence: TGTGCCAGCAGTTTGGGGCGTGCTGGGGCCAACGTCCTGACTTTC. Translated: CASSLGRAGANVLTF.

This clonotype was counted many times. The chain employs TRBV5-1 and TRBJ1-1; 8 nucleotides agree with TRBD1. Germline V lookup: CDR1 SGHRS, CDR2 YFSETQ. V shed 4 bases, J shed 4 bases, and the junction held 6 bases outside the gene matches. The CDR3 length is 14 residues. CDR3 in amino acids: CASSNTGGSTEAFF. The CDR3 DNA sequence: TGCGCCAGCAGCAATACAGGGGGATCCACTGAAGCTTTCTTT.

This clonotype was seen a few times. The chain employs TRBV11-2 and TRBJ1-2, with TRBD1 matching 7 bases. V dropped 5 bases and J dropped 1; count of bases not matched to a gene: 16. Per the germline V gene, CDR1 is SGHAT and CDR2 is FQNNGV. CDR3 length equals 18 residues. This CDR3 is CASSRIYEDRTINYGYTF. DNA for the CDR3: TGTGCCAGCAGCCGAATCTACGAGGACAGGACTATTAACTATGGCTACACCTTC.

In its sample, this clonotype was seen many times. The genes are TRBV4-3 and TRBJ2-3; D is unresolved. CDR3 length equals 16 residues. The V and J ends lost 0 bases and 6 bases respectively, with 16 bases between them. The germline CDR1 and CDR2 sequences are LGHNA and YSLEER. The CDR3: CASSQDIGQAGDTQYF. CDR3 nucleotide sequence: TGCGCCAGCAGCCAAGATATCGGGCAGGCCGGTGATACGCAGTATTTT.

There are many counts of this clonotype. The chain links TRBV4-2 to TRBJ1-2, with 8 bases aligning to TRBD1. The CDR3 covers 14 residues. The germline CDR1 and CDR2 sequences are LGHNA and YNFKEQ. Germline trimming cut 8 bases from V and 5 bases from J; bases unmatched to any gene: 10. The CDR3 protein is CASSATGAGYGYTF. CDR3 DNA: TGTGCCAGCTCTGCGACAGGGGCGGGGTATGGCTACACCTTC.

This clonotype was detected a few times. The chain employs TRBV4-3 and TRBJ2-5; D might be TRBD1 (5 bases). Per the germline V gene, CDR1 is LGHNA and CDR2 is YSLEER. The CDR3 has 15 residues. V shed 1 base and J shed 2 bases, with 11 bases lying between them. This CDR3 reads CASSQGAGKQETQYF. In DNA, the CDR3 is TGCGCCAGCAGCCAAGGGGCAGGGAAACAAGAGACCCAGTACTTC.

The rearrangement joins TRBV25-1 to TRBJ1-3; D possibly corresponds to TRBD1 (5 bases). The CDR3 runs 13 residues. Germline assignment: CDR1 MGHDK and CDR2 SYGVNS. V dropped 7 bases and J dropped 4 bases, with 11 bases sitting between them. CDR3 residues: CASTEAGGNTIYF. In DNA form, the CDR3 reads TGTGCCAGCACGGAGGCAGGGGGAAACACCATATATTTT.

This clonotype appeared many times. The V gene is TRBV7-9, the J gene TRBJ2-7, with TRBD2 matching 7 bases. Per the germline V gene, CDR1 is SEHNR and CDR2 is FQNEAQ (reference sequence). The CDR3 runs 13 residues. Unmatched junction bases numbered 2, after V lost 0 bases and J lost 6 bases. The CDR3 loop is CASSLAGGSEQYV. The CDR3 bases are TGTGCCAGCAGCTTAGCGGGGGGGAGCGAGCAGTACGTC.

The V and J genes are TRBV4-2 and TRBJ2-5, with 9 bases lining up with TRBD1. V gave up 1 base and J gave up 4 bases; unmatched junction bases: 4. CDR3 length: 15 residues. Germline CDR1 reads LGHNA; CDR2 reads YNFKEQ. CDR3 amino acids: CASSQATGGGETQYF. CDR3 DNA sequence: TGTGCCAGCAGCCAAGCAACAGGGGGCGGAGAGACCCAGTACTTC.

This clonotype was counted at least ten times. The chain carries TRBV9 and TRBJ1-1, with 7 positions matching TRBD1. V lost 4 bases and J lost 3; bases outside the gene matches: 3. CDR1 is SGDLS and CDR2 is YYNGEE in the germline V gene. The CDR3 is made up of 13 amino acids. CDR3 in amino acids: CASSFGQDTEAFF. The CDR3 DNA is TGTGCCAGCAGCTTTGGACAGGACACTGAAGCTTTCTTT.

This clonotype was observed a few times. The rearrangement joins TRBV9 to TRBJ1-3; 7 bases map to TRBD1. Germline V lookup: CDR1 SGDLS, CDR2 YYNGEE. This CDR3 is built from 17 residues. Trimming took 0 bases from V and 1 from J; bases not matched to a gene: 7. The CDR3 region is CASSVGDSAGSGNTIYF. The CDR3 DNA is TGTGCCAGCAGCGTAGGGGACAGTGCCGGGTCTGGAAACACCATATATTTT.

In its sample, this clonotype was seen many times. The genes are TRBV19 and TRBJ2-4; D is unclear. V lost 3 bases, J lost 2 bases, and 8 bases lay in between. CDR1 and CDR2 (germline): LNHDA, SQIVND (reference sequence). CDR3 size: 14 residues. The CDR3, as DNA: TGTGCCAGTAGTATGTGGGGAACCAAAAACATTCAGTACTTC. It encodes CASSMWGTKNIQYF.

This clonotype was found many times. The chain is built from TRBV20-1 and TRBJ1-2; possible D gene TRBD1, 5 bases. V was shortened by 3 bases and J by 1 base, with 6 bases between the two germline ends. CDR3 length: 12 residues. Germline V CDR1 and CDR2: DFQATT, SNEGSKA (reference sequence). DNA for the CDR3: TGCAGTGCTAGGGACAATAACTATGGCTACACCTTC. Translating it yields CSARDNNYGYTF.

This clonotype was observed many times. The V call is TRBV2, the J call TRBJ2-3; no firm D call. V dropped 1 base and J dropped 6 bases, with 11 bases sitting between them. The CDR3 runs to 14 residues. CDR1 SNHLY and CDR2 FYNNEI come from the germline V gene. CDR3 sequence: CASSEVTSGDTQYF. CDR3 bases: TGTGCCAGCAGTGAAGTGACATCTGGGGATACGCAGTATTTT.

The genes are TRBV20-1 and TRBJ2-2, with D tentatively TRBD1 (5 bases). The CDR3 has 15 amino acids. V lost 3 bases, J lost 5 bases, and 16 bases lay in between. Germline V lookup: CDR1 DFQATT, CDR2 SNEGSKA (reference sequence). The CDR3 sequence: CSARKGPHGTGELFF. CDR3 DNA: TGCAGTGCTAGGAAGGGGCCTCACGGAACCGGGGAGCTGTTTTTT.

The chain has TRBV7-9 and TRBJ1-2; unclear D gene. The length of the CDR3 is 12 residues. Trimming removed 8 bases from V and 4 bases from J, with 11 bases in between. Germline CDR1 reads SEHNR; CDR2 reads FQNEAQ (reference sequence). The CDR3 loop reads CASGRDTYGYTF. CDR3 nucleotide sequence: TGTGCCAGCGGGCGGGATACCTATGGCTACACCTTC.

In its sample, this clonotype was seen many times. The chain combines TRBV5-1 with TRBJ2-5; D may be TRBD2 (6 bases). Germline V CDR1 and CDR2: SGHRS, YFSETQ. The CDR3 sequence is 13 residues long. Trimming removed 4 bases from V and 0 bases from J, with 7 bases in between. CDR3: CASSAGYQETQYF. CDR3 DNA: TGCGCCAGCAGCGCGGGGTACCAAGAGACCCAGTACTTC. The full variable domain, rest sourced from reference TRBV5-1 and TRBJ2-5, is KAGVTQTPRYLIKTRGQQVTLSCSPISGHRSVSWYQQTPGQGLQFLFEYFSETQRNKGNFPGRFSGRQFSNSRSEMNVSTLELGDSALYLCASSAGYQETQYFGPGTRLLVL.

The table lists this clonotype with many counts. The rearrangement joins TRBV7-2 to TRBJ2-3; D remains ambiguous. The length of the CDR3 is 11 residues. In germline, CDR1 is SGHTA, CDR2 FQGNSA. The germline V and J ends were trimmed by 4 bases and 5 bases, with 4 bases remaining between them. The CDR3 spells CASSSQDTQYF. The CDR3 nucleotides read TGTGCCAGCAGCTCCCAAGATACGCAGTATTTT.

This clonotype was seen more than once but under ten times. V is TRBV30 and J is TRBJ2-7; 8 bases align to TRBD2. The CDR3 runs 13 residues. V shed 2 bases, J shed 4 bases, and the junction held 4 bases outside the gene matches. Per germline, CDR1 GTSNPN and CDR2 SVGIG (reference sequence). The CDR3 sequence: CAWSRGLEYEQYF. The CDR3, as DNA: TGTGCCTGGAGTAGGGGACTAGAGTACGAGCAGTACTTC.

About this clonotype: Since a much larger clone is just one base distant, this may be a read error. This sequence joins TRBV7-2 and TRBJ1-2; D is perhaps TRBD1 (5 bases). V was trimmed by 5 bases and J by 4 bases, leaving 17 bases between them. Germline V CDR1 and CDR2: SGHTA, FQGNSA. The CDR3 runs 15 residues. CDR3 in DNA: TGTGCCAGCAGCCTCCGGGGCGGTCCAGCCTATGGCTACACCTTC. This codes for CASSLRGGPAYGYTF.

A remark on this clonotype: At one end the junction does not follow the germline gene, possibly because of a read error. This chain joins TRBV2 and TRBJ2-3; 11 nucleotides match TRBD2. Per the germline V gene, CDR1 is SNHLY and CDR2 is FYNNEI. CDR3 length: 15 amino acids. The CDR3 DNA sequence: TGTGCCAGCAGTGGTCCTAGCGGGGGGCCGGATACGCATTATTTT. This translates into CASSGPSGGPDTHYF.

In the case of this clonotype: The junction and the germline gene differ at one end; a read error may be behind it. V is TRBV5-1 and J is TRBJ1-6; D perhaps matches TRBD1 (6 bases). From germline, CDR1 is SGHRS and CDR2 YFSETQ. The CDR3 runs 15 residues. The CDR3 nucleotides read TGCACCAGCAGCTTGGGGGCTTCCTATAATTCACCCCTCCACTTT. Amino acid sequence: CTSSLGASYNSPLHF.

This clonotype was seen at least ten times. This chain connects TRBV7-2 to TRBJ2-1; possible D gene TRBD2, 5 bases. Germline lookup yields CDR1 SGHTA and CDR2 FQGNSA. The CDR3 runs 14 residues. The V gene lost 7 bases and the J gene lost 4 bases, with 14 bases spanning the gap. The CDR3 DNA follows: TGTGCCAGCACCCCATCGTGGGAGTACAATGAGCAGTTCTTC. This codes for CASTPSWEYNEQFF.

Ten or more counts support this clonotype. This sequence joins TRBV5-1 and TRBJ2-3; 7 positions match TRBD2. The germline CDR1 and CDR2 sequences are SGHRS and YFSETQ. This CDR3 has 12 residues. Trimming removed 6 bases from V and 4 bases from J; junction bases left unmatched: 2. The CDR3, as DNA: TGCGCCAGCACTCGGGAGGCAGATACGCAGTATTTT. Its protein product is CASTREADTQYF.

This clonotype was seen many times. This rearrangement joins TRBV7-2 to TRBJ2-3; D possibly corresponds to TRBD2 (6 bases). The CDR3 is 21 residues long. The germline V gene encodes CDR1 SGHTA and CDR2 FQGNSA. V was clipped by 4 bases and J by 0 bases, with 29 bases between them. CDR3 nucleotide sequence: TGTGCCAGCAGCTCCGCCTTGCTTGGGGCGGGGAGAAAAACAAGCACAGATACGCAGTATTTT. Translation gives CASSSALLGAGRKTSTDTQYF.

This clonotype was recorded many times. This sequence joins TRBV12-3 or TRBV12-4 and TRBJ1-6; tentative D call: TRBD1 (5 bases). Deletions cut 7 bases from V and 3 bases from J, with 10 bases between. The CDR3 runs 14 residues. CDR3 DNA: TGTGCCAGCACCGGGACCCGCTATAATTCACCCCTCCACTTT. Translation: CASTGTRYNSPLHF.

This clonotype occurred many times. V is TRBV3-1 and J is TRBJ2-1; the D gene is possibly TRBD1 (5 bases). The V gene lost 2 bases and the J gene lost 2 bases, with 10 bases spanning the gap. Germline V gene lookup returns CDR1 LGHDT and CDR2 YNNKEL (reference sequence). The CDR3 is 15 amino acids. The CDR3: CASSQRRGTYNEQFF. CDR3 bases: TGTGCCAGCAGCCAAAGAAGGGGTACCTACAATGAGCAGTTCTTC.

The V gene is TRBV4-2, the J gene TRBJ2-7, with D maybe TRBD2 (5 bases). Trimming stripped 4 bases from V and 5 bases from J, with 12 bases between. The CDR3 loop spans 13 amino acids. Looked up from germline, CDR1 is LGHNA and CDR2 is YNFKEQ. The CDR3 loop is CASSPGLDNEQYF. CDR3 nucleotides: TGTGCCAGCAGCCCTGGACTGGATAACGAGCAGTACTTC.